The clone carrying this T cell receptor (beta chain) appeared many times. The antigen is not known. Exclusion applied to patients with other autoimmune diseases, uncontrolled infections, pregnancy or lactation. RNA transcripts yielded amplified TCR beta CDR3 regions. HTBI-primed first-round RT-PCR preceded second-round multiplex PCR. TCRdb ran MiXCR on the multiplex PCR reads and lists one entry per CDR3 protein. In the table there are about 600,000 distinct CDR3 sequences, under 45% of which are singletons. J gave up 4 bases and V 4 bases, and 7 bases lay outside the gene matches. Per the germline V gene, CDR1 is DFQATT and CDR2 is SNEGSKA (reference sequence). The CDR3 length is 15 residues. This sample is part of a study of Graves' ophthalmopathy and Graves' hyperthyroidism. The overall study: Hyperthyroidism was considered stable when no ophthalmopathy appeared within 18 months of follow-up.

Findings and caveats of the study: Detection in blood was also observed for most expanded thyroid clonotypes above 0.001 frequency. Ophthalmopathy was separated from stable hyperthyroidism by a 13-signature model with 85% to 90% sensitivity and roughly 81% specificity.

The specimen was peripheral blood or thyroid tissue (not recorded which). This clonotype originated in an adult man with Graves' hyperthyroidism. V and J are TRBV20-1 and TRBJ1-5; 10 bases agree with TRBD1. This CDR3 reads CSAKTGTGANQPQHF. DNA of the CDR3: TGCAGTGCTAAAACCGGGACAGGGGCAAATCAGCCCCAGCATTTT.